The subject of this entry is one TCR beta chain. This clone's antigen is unknown. No per-base quality is available; no much larger clone lies one base away. The label giving this sample's treatment or condition can be read as: roughly ten-day PBMC culture with coronavirus spike peptide pools or control peptides (ViraFEST assay). The ViraFEST assay, used in the study, expanded antigen-specific T cells with peptide pools and then identified the expanded clonotypes through TCR sequencing. The convalescent patients' positive SARS-CoV-2 PCR tests fell between March and December 2020, which was before the Alpha, Beta and Delta variants emerged in the United States. Each well held 1.5 million to 2.5 million PBMCs cultured with 10 ug/ml peptide pools in IMDM containing around 5% human AB serum and about 10 IU/ml IL-2. Half of the culture medium was replaced with fresh IL-2-containing medium on days 3 and 7. After 10 to 11 days of culture, CD4+ T cells were isolated by negative selection using the EasySep CD4+ T cell isolation kit. PBMCs were separated from whole blood using Ficoll-Paque Plus gradient centrifugation and then either used fresh or cryopreserved at -140C. Each culture condition was generally run in triplicate wells.

This record belongs to a study of vaccination and CD4 T cells after COVID-19 (dated by TCRdb to the early 2020s). With regard to the full study: Convalescent patients had a positive SARS-CoV-2 result on nasal swab PCR, and of these patients, several had mild disease and one had severe disease. Six males and four females were included in the convalescent cohort, with two Hispanic individuals, seven Caucasians, two Asians and one multiracial person represented. For stimulating the cultures, overlapping spike peptide pools were used, derived from SARS-CoV-2 as well as from the common cold coronaviruses HCoV-NL63, HCoV-OC43 and HCoV-229E. In around 9 COVID-19 convalescent patients and a few infection-naive healthy vaccine recipients, researchers compared the spike-specific CD4+ TCR repertoire from before mRNA vaccination with the repertoire from after. Post-COVID blood samples were collected from convalescent patients a median of around 96 days after diagnosis, with a range of roughly 35 to 180 days. Each participant got two doses of either the Pfizer-BioNTech BNT162b2 vaccine (n=8) or the Moderna mRNA-1273 vaccine (n=2). The time from the second vaccine dose to post-vaccine blood sampling had a median of approximately 72 days and ranged from roughly 12 to 241 days. Control cultures used a CEFX viral epitope pool as positive control, an HIV-1 Nef peptide pool as negative control, or no peptide. The paper as a whole reports these results and caveats: Of the vaccine-specific clones found in convalescent patients, nearly all (304 of 307) were mono-reactive for SARS-CoV-2 spike instead of being cross-reactive with common cold coronaviruses. In convalescent patients, a median approximately 90% of post-vaccine SARS-CoV-2-reactive clones were detected only after vaccination, suggesting vaccine-specific priming. The number of convalescent patients in the study was relatively small, and the study did not examine early timepoints following natural infection. The median number of SARS-CoV-2-reactive clonotypes rose from around 21 after infection to around 40 after vaccination, but the change was not significant.

V is pared back by 1 base and J by 8 bases, with 14 bases lying between the germline termini. The CDR3, cysteine through phenylalanine, is 14 amino acids long. The DNA shown is the 42-base CDR3, in frame from base 1. For CDR1 and CDR2, the germline V gene lists SGHAT and FQNNGV. Library preparation used PCR. DNA from cultured CD4+ T cells was subjected to TCR sequencing with the Oncomine TCR Beta short-read assay at the Johns Hopkins FTIC core. The QIAamp micro DNA kit was used to extract genomic DNA from the cultured CD4+ T cells. Oncomine TCR Beta libraries made from cultured CD4+ T cells were pooled using unique dual indexes and sequenced on an Illumina iSeq 100. The authors' pipeline ran thus. Non-productive sequences were filtered out, and CDR3s that did not start with C, did not end with F or W, or were shorter than 7 amino acids were discarded. The MANAFEST web application was used to identify antigen-specific clonotypes by comparing peptide-stimulated wells against reference wells and other culture wells. Positive clones required FDR below 0.05, an odds ratio above 5, and productive frequency above 0.1% in at least two of three replicate wells. A clonotype counted as cross-reactive if it showed significant expansion both in the SARS-CoV-2 spike wells and in at least one common cold coronavirus spike condition. Using R version 3.6.1, CDR3 homology was evaluated through Levenshtein distances (stringdist) along with unrooted phylogenetic trees (ape). TCRdb applied fastp at Q25 and MiXCR to the public reads, then kept only in-frame beta chains. For every CDR3 protein sequence, its rows merge into one entry that carries the most common genes and DNA. The V and J calls reflect TCRdb's pipeline rather than the authors' work. For this sample the table gives around 20,000 distinct CDR3 sequences, of which roughly 47% were detected only once. Approximately 12% of the sample is held by the ten biggest clonotypes.

The clonotype comes from a human donor with COVID-19. The sequence joins TRBV11-2 to TRBJ1-2; the D gene is not confidently resolved. Source material: cultured CD4+ T cells from blood. CDR3 sequence: CASSLGAGRGGYTF. The DNA sequence reads TGTGCCAGCAGCTTAGGGGCGGGAAGAGGGGGCTACACCTTC.